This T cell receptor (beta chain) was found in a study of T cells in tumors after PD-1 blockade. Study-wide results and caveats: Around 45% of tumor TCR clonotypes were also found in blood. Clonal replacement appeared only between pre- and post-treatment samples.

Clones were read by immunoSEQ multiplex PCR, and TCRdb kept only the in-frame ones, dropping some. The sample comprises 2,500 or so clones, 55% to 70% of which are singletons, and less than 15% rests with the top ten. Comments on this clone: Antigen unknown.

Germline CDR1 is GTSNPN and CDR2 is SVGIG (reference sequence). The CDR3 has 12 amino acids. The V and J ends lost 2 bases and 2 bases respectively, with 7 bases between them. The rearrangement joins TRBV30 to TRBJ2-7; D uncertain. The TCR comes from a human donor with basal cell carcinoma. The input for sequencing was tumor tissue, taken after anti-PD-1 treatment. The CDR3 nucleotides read TGTGCCTGGAGTTCAACGACCTACGAGCAGTACTTC. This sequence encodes CAWSSTTYEQYF. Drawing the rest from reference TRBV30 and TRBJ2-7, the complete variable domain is SQTIHQWPATLVQPVGSPLSLECTVEGTSNPNLYWYRQAAGRGLQLLFYSVGIGQISSEVPQNLSASRPQDRQFILSSKKLLLSDSGFYLCAWSSTTYEQYFGPGTRLTVT.